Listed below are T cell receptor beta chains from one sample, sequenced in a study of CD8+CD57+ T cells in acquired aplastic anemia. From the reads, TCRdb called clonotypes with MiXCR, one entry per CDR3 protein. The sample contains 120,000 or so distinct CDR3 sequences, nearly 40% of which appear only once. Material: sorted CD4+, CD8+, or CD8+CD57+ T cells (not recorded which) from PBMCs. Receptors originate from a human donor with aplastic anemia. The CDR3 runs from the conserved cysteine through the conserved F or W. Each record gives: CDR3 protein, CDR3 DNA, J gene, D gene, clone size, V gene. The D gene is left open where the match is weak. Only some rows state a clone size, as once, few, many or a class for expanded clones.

CDR3: CASSNPTDSPLHF; DNA: TGTGCCAGCAGTAACCCTACGGATTCACCCCTCCACTTT; J: TRBJ1-6; D: .; size: .; V: TRBV6-2/TRBV6-3
CDR3: CASSGGRNYNSPLHF; DNA: TGTGCCAGTAGTGGGGGACGGAACTATAATTCACCCCTCCACTTT; J: TRBJ1-6; D: .; size: .; V: TRBV19
CDR3: CASRADSSTDTQYF; DNA: TGTGCCAGTAGGGCAGACTCGAGCACAGATACGCAGTATTTT; J: TRBJ2-3; D: .; size: .; V: TRBV19
CDR3: CATSDQRTGEETQYF; DNA: TGTGCCACCAGTGACCAGCGGACAGGGGAGGAGACCCAGTACTTC; J: TRBJ2-5; D: TRBD1; size: few; V: TRBV24-1
CDR3: CASSEGGVWDEQYF; DNA: TGTGCCAGCAGTGAAGGGGGTGTTTGGGACGAGCAGTACTTC; J: TRBJ2-7; D: .; size: .; V: TRBV6-1
CDR3: CASRGTGQETQYF; DNA: TGTGCCAGCAGGGGGACAGGGCAAGAGACCCAGTACTTC; J: TRBJ2-5; D: TRBD1; size: many; V: TRBV12-3/TRBV12-4
CDR3: CASSNSDREAFF; DNA: TGTGCCAGCAGCAACTCGGATAGAGAAGCTTTCTTT; J: TRBJ1-1; D: .; size: .; V: TRBV3-1
CDR3: CATSPSGGVNEQFF; DNA: TGTGCCACCAGTCCTAGCGGGGGGGTTAATGAGCAGTTCTTC; J: TRBJ2-1; D: TRBD2; size: many; V: TRBV24-1
CDR3: CSVGPYNEQFF; DNA: TGCAGCGTTGGCCCGTACAATGAGCAGTTCTTC; J: TRBJ2-1; D: .; size: .; V: TRBV29-1
CDR3: CASSPQSDGYTIYF; DNA: TGTGCCAGCAGCCCCCAGAGCGACGGGTACACCATATATTTT; J: TRBJ1-3; D: .; size: .; V: TRBV3-1
CDR3: CASRVDTQHF; DNA: TGTGCCAGCAGGGTAGATACGCAGCATTTC; J: TRBJ2-3; D: .; size: once; V: TRBV2
CDR3: CASSYDRGAYNEQFF; DNA: TGTGCCAGCAGTTATGACAGGGGAGCATACAATGAGCAGTTCTTC; J: TRBJ2-1; D: TRBD1; size: many; V: TRBV4-2
CDR3: CASSSAQGENSPLHF; DNA: TGTGCCAGCTCATCGGCCCAGGGAGAGAATTCACCCCTCCACTTT; J: TRBJ1-6; D: .; size: few; V: TRBV2
CDR3: CSARAPGQGAWETQYF; DNA: TGCAGTGCTAGAGCCCCGGGACAGGGGGCTTGGGAGACCCAGTACTTC; J: TRBJ2-5; D: TRBD1; size: many; V: TRBV20-1
CDR3: CASSRLADTEAFF; DNA: TGTGCCAGCAGCAGACTAGCGGACACTGAAGCTTTCTTT; J: TRBJ1-1; D: .; size: once; V: TRBV2
CDR3: CASSYGALNQPQHF; DNA: TGTGCCAGCAGTTACGGCGCACTCAATCAGCCCCAGCATTTT; J: TRBJ1-5; D: .; size: many; V: TRBV6-5
CDR3: CATSDAGTSGRYEQYF; DNA: TGTGCCACCAGTGATGCCGGGACTAGCGGGAGATACGAGCAGTACTTC; J: TRBJ2-7; D: TRBD2; size: .; V: TRBV24-1
CDR3: CASRSSQGDQPQHF; DNA: TGTGCCAGTAGGAGTAGTCAGGGTGACCAGCCCCAGCATTTT; J: TRBJ1-5; D: .; size: few; V: TRBV19
CDR3: CASSQREKEKLFF; DNA: TGTGCCAGCAGCCAACGGGAGAAAGAAAAACTGTTTTTT; J: TRBJ1-4; D: .; size: .; V: TRBV6-1
CDR3: CASSPGTSGNTIYF; DNA: TGTGCCAGCAGCCCGGGGACATCCGGAAACACCATATATTTT; J: TRBJ1-3; D: .; size: many; V: TRBV5-4
CDR3: CASSISWSTDTQYF; DNA: TGTGCCAGCAGCATATCTTGGAGCACAGATACGCAGTATTTT; J: TRBJ2-3; D: .; size: many; V: TRBV11-2
CDR3: CASGLTSGHTGELFF; DNA: TGTGCTAGTGGCCTTACCTCCGGACACACCGGGGAGCTGTTTTTT; J: TRBJ2-2; D: .; size: .; V: TRBV12-5
CDR3: CASSQEGLVGAFF; DNA: TGTGCCAGCAGCCAAGAAGGCCTCGTAGGGGCTTTCTTT; J: TRBJ1-1; D: .; size: many; V: TRBV3-1
CDR3: CALSAGLDNEQFF; DNA: TGTGCCCTCAGTGCGGGACTAGACAATGAGCAGTTCTTC; J: TRBJ2-1; D: TRBD2; size: .; V: TRBV10-3
CDR3: CASSTSAGELFF; DNA: TGTGCCAGCAGTACTAGCGCCGGGGAGCTGTTTTTT; J: TRBJ2-2; D: TRBD2; size: .; V: TRBV2
CDR3: CATKRAISSVLNEQFF; DNA: TGTGCCACCAAACGGGCCATATCTAGCGTCCTAAATGAGCAGTTCTTC; J: TRBJ2-1; D: .; size: once; V: TRBV25-1
CDR3: CASSFGPDEKLFF; DNA: TGTGCCAGCAGTTTCGGACCCGATGAAAAACTGTTTTTT; J: TRBJ1-4; D: .; size: many; V: TRBV12-3/TRBV12-4
CDR3: CASSLQGARNTIYF; DNA: TGTGCCAGCAGTCTACAGGGGGCGAGAAACACCATATATTTT; J: TRBJ1-3; D: TRBD1; size: many; V: TRBV2
CDR3: CASSLGVSYEQYF; DNA: TGTGCCAGCAGCTTAGGTGTCAGCTACGAGCAGTACTTC; J: TRBJ2-7; D: .; size: .; V: TRBV7-3
CDR3: CARSQGETANTEAFF; DNA: TGTGCCCGCAGCCAAGGAGAGACAGCGAACACTGAAGCTTTCTTT; J: TRBJ1-1; D: .; size: .; V: TRBV3-1
CDR3: CASSSRAGEQYF; DNA: TGTGCCAGCAGTTCTAGGGCAGGCGAGCAGTACTTC; J: TRBJ2-7; D: .; size: .; V: TRBV2
CDR3: CASSTDSLNTEAFF; DNA: TGCGCCAGCAGCACCGACAGTTTGAACACTGAAGCTTTCTTT; J: TRBJ1-1; D: .; size: .; V: TRBV5-1
CDR3: CATSRSPFGGGTYEQYF; DNA: TGTGCCACCAGCAGATCCCCCTTCGGCGGGGGGACCTACGAGCAGTACTTC; J: TRBJ2-7; D: TRBD2; size: .; V: TRBV15
CDR3: CASSVATDGGSYNSPLHF; DNA: TGTGCCAGCAGCGTAGCTACTGACGGGGGCTCCTATAATTCACCCCTCCACTTT; J: TRBJ1-6; D: .; size: .; V: TRBV9
CDR3: CASSFTTLGGDTQYF; DNA: TGCGCCAGCAGCTTCACGACTCTGGGAGGGGATACGCAGTATTTT; J: TRBJ2-3; D: TRBD2; size: .; V: TRBV5-1
CDR3: CSAGQGKHEQYF; DNA: TGCAGCGCGGGACAGGGGAAGCACGAGCAGTACTTC; J: TRBJ2-7; D: TRBD1; size: once; V: TRBV29-1
CDR3: CASSFGGGTQYF; DNA: TGCGCCAGCAGCTTCGGCGGAGGGACCCAGTACTTC; J: TRBJ2-5; D: .; size: many; V: TRBV5-1
CDR3: CASSREVQRRGNQPQHF; DNA: TGTGCCAGCAGTCGGGAGGTTCAGAGGCGCGGCAATCAGCCCCAGCATTTT; J: TRBJ1-5; D: .; size: many; V: TRBV6-1
CDR3: CAIRASAETQYF; DNA: TGTGCCATACGGGCAAGTGCAGAGACCCAGTACTTC; J: TRBJ2-5; D: .; size: .; V: TRBV7-9
CDR3: CASSLAGEQYF; DNA: TGTGCCAGCAGCCTTGCCGGCGAGCAGTACTTC; J: TRBJ2-7; D: .; size: .; V: TRBV7-3
CDR3: CASQDSLNTEAFF; DNA: TGTGCCAGCCAGGACAGCCTGAACACTGAAGCTTTCTTT; J: TRBJ1-1; D: .; size: many; V: TRBV6-5
CDR3: CASSFDRDHEQFF; DNA: TGTGCCAGCAGCTTCGACAGGGATCACGAGCAGTTCTTC; J: TRBJ2-1; D: TRBD1; size: many; V: TRBV12-3/TRBV12-4
CDR3: CASSSETGSGNTIYF; DNA: TGTGCCAGCAGCTCGGAAACAGGGTCTGGAAACACCATATATTTT; J: TRBJ1-3; D: .; size: many; V: TRBV7-2
CDR3: CASSVDRGRTFGNQPQHF; DNA: TGTGCCAGCAGCGTGGACAGGGGGCGAACGTTTGGCAATCAGCCCCAGCATTTT; J: TRBJ1-5; D: TRBD1; size: few; V: TRBV10-3
CDR3: CASSDPYNEQFF; DNA: TGTGCCAGCAGTGACCCATACAATGAGCAGTTCTTC; J: TRBJ2-1; D: .; size: .; V: TRBV25-1
CDR3: CSVEVRGGIQSRGEQYF; DNA: TGCAGCGTTGAAGTAAGGGGGGGGATCCAGTCTAGGGGAGAGCAGTACTTC; J: TRBJ2-7; D: .; size: many; V: TRBV29-1
CDR3: CASSTGQGLGYTF; DNA: TGTGCCAGTAGTACCGGACAGGGTTTGGGCTACACCTTC; J: TRBJ1-2; D: TRBD1; size: .; V: TRBV19
CDR3: CASSLGTSGAADTQYF; DNA: TGTGCCAGCAGCTTAGGGACTAGCGGGGCGGCAGATACGCAGTATTTT; J: TRBJ2-3; D: TRBD2; size: .; V: TRBV11-2
CDR3: CATSRGQGSTEAFF; DNA: TGTGCCACCAGCAGAGGACAGGGGAGCACTGAAGCTTTCTTT; J: TRBJ1-1; D: TRBD1; size: .; V: TRBV15
CDR3: CAWSGGNTSPLHF; DNA: TGTGCCTGGAGCGGGGGGAACACTTCACCCCTCCACTTT; J: TRBJ1-6; D: .; size: many; V: TRBV30
CDR3: CASSFGGGLGETQYF; DNA: TGTGCCAGCAGCTTTGGGGGGGGGCTAGGGGAGACCCAGTACTTC; J: TRBJ2-5; D: .; size: .; V: TRBV5-5
CDR3: CASSPPGGRRYNEQFF; DNA: TGTGCCAGTAGTCCCCCCGGGGGGAGAAGATACAATGAGCAGTTCTTC; J: TRBJ2-1; D: TRBD2; size: .; V: TRBV19
CDR3: CASSLEPRTEAFF; DNA: TGTGCCAGCAGCTTAGAACCTCGGACTGAAGCTTTCTTT; J: TRBJ1-1; D: .; size: many; V: TRBV7-2
CDR3: CSALEKVGQETQYF; DNA: TGCAGCGCACTCGAAAAGGTTGGCCAAGAGACCCAGTACTTC; J: TRBJ2-5; D: .; size: many; V: TRBV20-1
CDR3: CASSLRIHEQYF; DNA: TGTGCCAGCAGTTTACGGATCCACGAGCAGTACTTC; J: TRBJ2-7; D: .; size: .; V: TRBV28
CDR3: CASSEALGSGQPQHF; DNA: TGTGCCAGCAGTGAAGCCTTGGGATCAGGTCAGCCCCAGCATTTT; J: TRBJ1-5; D: .; size: many; V: TRBV6-1
CDR3: CASGVGDRGRNEQFF; DNA: TGTGCCAGTGGAGTTGGGGACAGGGGGCGGAATGAGCAGTTCTTC; J: TRBJ2-1; D: TRBD1; size: many; V: TRBV19